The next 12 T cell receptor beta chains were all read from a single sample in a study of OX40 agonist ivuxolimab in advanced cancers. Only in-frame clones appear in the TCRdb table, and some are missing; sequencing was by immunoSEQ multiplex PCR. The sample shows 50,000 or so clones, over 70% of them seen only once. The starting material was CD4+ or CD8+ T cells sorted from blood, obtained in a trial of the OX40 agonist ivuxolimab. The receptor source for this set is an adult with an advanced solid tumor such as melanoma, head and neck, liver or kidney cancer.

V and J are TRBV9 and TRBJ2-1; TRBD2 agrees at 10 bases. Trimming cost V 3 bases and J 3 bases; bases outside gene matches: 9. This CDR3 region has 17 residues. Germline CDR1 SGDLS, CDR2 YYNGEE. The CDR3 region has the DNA TGTGCCAGCAGCGGGGGCAAAACTAGCGGGAACTACAATGAGCAGTTCTTC. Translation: CASSGGKTSGNYNEQFF.

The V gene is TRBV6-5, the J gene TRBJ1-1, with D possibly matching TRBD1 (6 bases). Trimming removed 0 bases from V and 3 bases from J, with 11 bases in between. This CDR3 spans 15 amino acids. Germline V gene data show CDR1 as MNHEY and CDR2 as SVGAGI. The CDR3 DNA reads TGTGCCAGCAGTTACTCCACAGGGAGGGACACTGAAGCTTTCTTT. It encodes CASSYSTGRDTEAFF.

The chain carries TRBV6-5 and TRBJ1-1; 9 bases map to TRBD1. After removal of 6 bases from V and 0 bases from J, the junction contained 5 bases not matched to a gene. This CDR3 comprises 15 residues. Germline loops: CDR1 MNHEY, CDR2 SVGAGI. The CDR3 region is CASSLQGAMNTEAFF. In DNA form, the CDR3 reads TGTGCCAGCAGCCTACAGGGGGCGATGAACACTGAAGCTTTCTTT.

The CDR3 loop is CASAGQELTEAFF. The CDR3 bases are TGTGCCAGCGCTGGACAGGAATTGACTGAAGCTTTCTTT. The chain uses TRBV2 and TRBJ1-1, with TRBD1 matching 7 bases. CDR1 is SNHLY, CDR2 FYNNEI, per germline. Losses at the gene ends were 8 bases for V and 5 bases for J; bases not matched to a gene: 8. The CDR3 has 13 residues.

This chain's CDR3 is CASRNTGQWKGGYTF. CDR3 nucleotide sequence: TGTGCCAGCAGGAATACAGGGCAATGGAAGGGCGGCTACACCTTC. The V call is TRBV6-1, the J call TRBJ1-2, with D possibly TRBD1 on 6 matching bases. Per the germline V gene, CDR1 is MNHNS and CDR2 is SASEGT. The CDR3 covers 15 residues. The V and J ends lost 6 bases and 8 bases respectively, with 22 bases between them.

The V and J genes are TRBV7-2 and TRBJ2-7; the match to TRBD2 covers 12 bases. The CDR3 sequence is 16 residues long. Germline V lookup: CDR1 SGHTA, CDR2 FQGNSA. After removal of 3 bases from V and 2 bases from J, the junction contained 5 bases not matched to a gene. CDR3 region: CASSFGLAGKAYEQYF. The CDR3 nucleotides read TGTGCCAGCAGCTTCGGACTAGCGGGGAAAGCCTACGAGCAGTACTTC.

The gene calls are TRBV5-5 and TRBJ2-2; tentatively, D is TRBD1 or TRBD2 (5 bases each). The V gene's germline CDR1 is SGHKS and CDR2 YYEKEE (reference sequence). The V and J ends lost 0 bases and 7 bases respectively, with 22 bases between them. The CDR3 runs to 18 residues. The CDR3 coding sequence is TGTGCCAGCAGCTTGGGCCACGGGACGTATGGAACGGGCGGGGAGCTGTTTTTT. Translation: CASSLGHGTYGTGGELFF. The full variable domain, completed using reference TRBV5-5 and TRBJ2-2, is DAGVTQSPTHLIKTRGQQVTLRCSPISGHKSVSWYQQVLGQGPQFIFQYYEKEERGRGNFPDRFSARQFPNYSSELNVNALLLGDSALYLCASSLGHGTYGTGGELFFGEGSRLTVL.

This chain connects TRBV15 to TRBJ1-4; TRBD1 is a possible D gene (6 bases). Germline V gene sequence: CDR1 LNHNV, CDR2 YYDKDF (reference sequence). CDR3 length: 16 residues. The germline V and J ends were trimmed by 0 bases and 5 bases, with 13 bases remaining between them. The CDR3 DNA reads TGTGCCACCAGCAGAGATGTAGGACAGACGAATGAAAAACTGTTTTTT. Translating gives CATSRDVGQTNEKLFF.

CDR3 region: CAISQADQPQHF. CDR3 nucleotides: TGTGCCATCAGCCAGGCCGATCAGCCCCAGCATTTT. V and J are TRBV10-3 and TRBJ1-5; no clear D. The germline V gene has CDR1 ENHRY and CDR2 SYGVKD. Between the trimmed V and J ends, which lost 6 bases and 5 bases, there was a span of 8 bases. The CDR3 extends over 12 amino acids.

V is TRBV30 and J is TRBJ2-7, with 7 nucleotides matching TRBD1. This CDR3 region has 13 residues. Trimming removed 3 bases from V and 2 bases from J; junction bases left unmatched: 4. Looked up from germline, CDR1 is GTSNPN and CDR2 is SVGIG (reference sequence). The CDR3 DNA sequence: TGTGCCTGGAGGTGGGGGACAGCCTACGAGCAGTACTTC. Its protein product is CAWRWGTAYEQYF.

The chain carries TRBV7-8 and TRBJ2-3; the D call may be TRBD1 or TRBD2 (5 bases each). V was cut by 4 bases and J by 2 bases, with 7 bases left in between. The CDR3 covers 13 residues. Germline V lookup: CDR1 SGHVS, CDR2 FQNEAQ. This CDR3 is CASSWDPTDTQYF. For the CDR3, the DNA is TGTGCCAGCAGCTGGGACCCCACAGATACGCAGTATTTT.

CDR3 sequence (DNA): TGTGCCAGTAGGCTCCGGGACAGAGTCGGTGAGACCCAGTACTTC. It is translated as CASRLRDRVGETQYF. The chain joins TRBV19 to TRBJ2-5; 7 positions match TRBD1. The CDR3 spans 15 residues. J gave up 5 bases and V 6 bases, and 12 bases lay outside the gene matches. Germline V gives CDR1 LNHDA, CDR2 SQIVND (reference sequence).